These 21 T cell receptor beta chains were sequenced from one sample in a study of T cell responses to AZD1222 COVID-19 vaccine. Clones were read by immunoSEQ multiplex PCR, and TCRdb kept only the in-frame ones, dropping some. The table shows some 100,000 clones, with 85% to 90% occurring only once. This sample comprised peripheral blood, obtained 28 days after the second AZD1222 dose. The origin of the receptors is an adult who received the AZD1222 COVID-19 vaccine.

This clone was detected once. The genes are TRBV30 and TRBJ2-2; 9 nucleotides agree with TRBD1. This CDR3 spans 13 amino acids. V gave up 4 bases and J gave up 5 bases; unmatched junction bases: 2. Germline CDR1 is GTSNPN and CDR2 is SVGIG (reference sequence). In DNA, the CDR3 is TGTGCCTGGAACAGGGGGCGGACCGGGGAGCTGTTTTTT. Amino acids: CAWNRGRTGELFF.

The chain employs TRBV6-2 or TRBV6-3 and TRBJ1-5; D gene uncertain. The CDR3 extends over 13 amino acids. In germline, CDR1 is MNHEY, CDR2 SVGEGT. V lost 6 bases and J 5 bases, leaving 11 bases between the germline ends. The CDR3 DNA is TGTGCCAGCAGCCGCGGAGATTATCAGCCCCAGCATTTT. This encodes CASSRGDYQPQHF.

The chain couples TRBV10-2 to TRBJ1-2; D not resolved. This CDR3 has 13 residues. Germline loops: CDR1 WSHSY, CDR2 SAAADI. Trimming stripped 6 bases from V and 1 base from J, with 9 bases between. This CDR3 reads CASSPGLNYGYTF. The CDR3 nucleotides are TGCGCCAGCAGCCCAGGTCTTAACTATGGCTACACCTTC.

The rearrangement joins TRBV5-1 to TRBJ2-7; no firm D call. CDR1 SGHRS and CDR2 YFSETQ come from the germline V gene. There are 13 residues in the CDR3. The ends were cut back, 5 bases at V and 3 bases at J, with 12 bases in the middle. The CDR3 is CASRERSLYEQYF. The CDR3 DNA reads TGCGCCAGCAGAGAGCGTTCTCTCTACGAGCAGTACTTC.

This clone was detected once. This chain links TRBV27 with TRBJ2-7; the D gene is possibly TRBD2 (5 bases). The CDR3 length is 14 residues. Per the germline V gene, CDR1 is MNHEY and CDR2 is SMNVEV (reference sequence). Trimming shortened V by 2 bases and J by 7 bases, and 15 bases separated the two germline ends. CDR3 nucleotide sequence: TGTGCCAGCAGTTTAACTGTCCCAACGGGGGAGCAGTACTTC. Protein product: CASSLTVPTGEQYF.

The rearrangement uses TRBV7-2 and TRBJ2-1; D may be TRBD2 (5 bases). This CDR3 spans 13 amino acids. Germline CDR1 SGHTA, CDR2 FQGNSA. Trimming cost V 5 bases and J 10 bases, with 15 bases left between them. As DNA, the CDR3 is TGTGCCAGCAGCACTAGGGTGGATGGAGAGCAGTTCTTC. Its translation: CASSTRVDGEQFF.

The chain is built from TRBV6-2 or TRBV6-3 and TRBJ2-2, with TRBD1 as a possible D gene (7 bases). V lost 1 base and J 1 base, leaving 16 bases between the germline ends. The length of the CDR3 is 18 residues. The germline V gene encodes CDR1 MNHEY and CDR2 SVGEGT. CDR3 nucleotides: TGTGCCAGCAGTTACTTACCCGCGGGGACAGTGAACACCGGGGAGCTGTTTTTT. The encoded protein is CASSYLPAGTVNTGELFF.

This clone was picked up one time. The V gene is TRBV28, the J gene TRBJ1-2, with 8 bases identical to TRBD1. The CDR3 has 14 residues. Per the germline V gene, CDR1 is MDHEN and CDR2 is SYDVKM. The trim removed 6 bases at V and 5 bases at J, leaving 8 bases unmatched. Here the CDR3 reads CASSRQGLRYGYTF. As DNA, the CDR3 is TGTGCCAGCAGCAGACAGGGGCTCCGGTATGGCTACACCTTC.

This rearrangement joins TRBV3-1 (or the pseudogene TRBV3-2) to TRBJ2-5; tentatively, D is TRBD2 (6 bases). The CDR3 totals 14 residues. Deletions cut 4 bases from V and 2 bases from J, with 11 bases between. Germline values: CDR1 LGHDT, CDR2 YNNKEL (reference sequence). CDR3 region: CASSPRTKQETQYF. In DNA, the CDR3 is TGTGCCAGCAGCCCCCGGACTAAACAAGAGACCCAGTACTTC.

V is TRBV30 and J is TRBJ2-7, with D uncertain. In germline, CDR1 is GTSNPN, CDR2 SVGIG (reference sequence). V was clipped by 2 bases and J by 3 bases, with 8 bases between them. This CDR3 is built from 12 residues. DNA of the CDR3: TGTGCCTGGAGTAGACTCAGCTACGAGCAGTACTTC. It translates to CAWSRLSYEQYF.

Details on this clone: Other DNA sequences of this sample code for an identical CDR3. V usage is TRBV29-1 and J usage is TRBJ1-4; D perhaps matches TRBD1 (5 bases). CDR3 length equals 14 residues. Germline CDR1 and CDR2: SQVTM and ANQGSEA. With 7 bases removed from V and 13 bases from J, the gap between germline ends came to 25 bases. The CDR3 is CSARGQGEVVGLFF. The CDR3 DNA follows: TGCAGCGCCAGAGGGCAGGGAGAGGTTGTGGGACTGTTTTTT.

This clone was observed a single time. The chain has TRBV12-3 or TRBV12-4 and TRBJ1-6; D uncertain. The CDR3 is 13 amino acids. Trimming removed 5 bases at V and 7 bases at J, with 9 bases between. The CDR3 DNA reads TGTGCCAGCAGTCGTTCTGGGAATTCACCCCTCCACTTT. This gives the protein CASSRSGNSPLHF.

The genes are TRBV18 and TRBJ2-1; tentatively, D is TRBD2 (5 bases). CDR3 size: 16 residues. Trimming stripped 4 bases from V and 2 bases from J, with 15 bases between. Germline values: CDR1 KGHSH, CDR2 LQKENI. CDR3 sequence: CASSRGNRGTYNEQFF. The CDR3 DNA sequence: TGTGCCAGCTCACGAGGAAACCGGGGAACCTACAATGAGCAGTTCTTC.

V gene TRBV5-1 combines with J gene TRBJ2-2, with 7 bases matching TRBD1. Losses at the gene ends were 4 bases for V and 5 bases for J; bases not matched to a gene: 5. The CDR3 is made up of 14 amino acids. Germline V CDR1 and CDR2: SGHRS, YFSETQ. The CDR3 protein is CASSLGTATGELFF. Written as DNA, the CDR3 is TGCGCCAGCAGCCTCGGGACAGCAACCGGGGAGCTGTTTTTT.

This clone showed up just a few times. J is TRBJ2-7 and V is TRBV10-1; perhaps TRBD1 as D (6 bases). V lost 7 bases and J 1 base, leaving 17 bases between the germline ends. Germline V CDR1 and CDR2: WNHNN, SYGVQD (reference sequence). CDR3 length equals 15 residues. CDR3 in amino acids: CASNCGQPFSYEQYF. As DNA, the CDR3 is TGCGCCAGCAACTGCGGACAGCCTTTTTCCTACGAGCAGTACTTC.

The genes are TRBV19 and TRBJ1-2; D unresolved. Looked up from germline, CDR1 is LNHDA and CDR2 is SQIVND (reference sequence). The V and J ends lost 8 bases and 3 bases respectively, with 22 bases between them. The CDR3 covers 16 residues. As DNA, the CDR3 is TGTGCCAGTCATAGTAGGCCCCTGCCGCTTTACTATGGCTACACCTTC. Protein product: CASHSRPLPLYYGYTF.

This chain joins TRBV7-3 and TRBJ1-1; tentative D call: TRBD1 (5 bases). V lost 4 bases, J lost 4 bases, and 13 bases lay in between. This CDR3 comprises 14 residues. Germline-derived CDR1 and CDR2 are SGHTA and FQGTGA. The CDR3 DNA reads as TGTGCCAGCAGCTCGACAGCTTTGGCCACTGAAGCTTTCTTT. Translation gives CASSSTALATEAFF.

This clone showed up just once. The chain couples TRBV30 to TRBJ1-5; D not certain. Germline V CDR1 and CDR2: GTSNPN, SVGIG (reference sequence). Deletions cut 0 bases from V and 1 base from J, with 10 bases between. The CDR3 runs 15 residues. The CDR3 loop reads CAWSVRGLSNQPQHF. CDR3 bases: TGTGCCTGGAGTGTCCGAGGGTTGAGCAATCAGCCCCAGCATTTT.

The chain recombines TRBV19 with TRBJ1-5; no clear D. The germline gives CDR1 LNHDA, CDR2 SQIVND (reference sequence). This CDR3 contains 14 residues. Trimming pared 6 bases from V and 11 bases from J, leaving 20 bases between. The CDR3 loop is CASSPTRDSGAQHF. The CDR3 coding sequence is TGTGCCAGTAGCCCCACACGGGATTCTGGGGCCCAGCATTTT.

This clone has a single count. The J gene is TRBJ1-1, the V gene TRBV6-2 or TRBV6-3; tentatively, D is TRBD1 (6 bases). Germline loops: CDR1 MNHEY, CDR2 SVGEGT. Trimming pared 6 bases from V and 5 bases from J, leaving 16 bases between. The CDR3 sequence is 14 residues long. The CDR3 DNA follows: TGTGCCAGCAGCCAAACAGGGCCGGTGACTGAAGCTTTCTTT. Its protein product is CASSQTGPVTEAFF.

The V call is TRBV5-4, the J call TRBJ1-6, with 8 nucleotides matching TRBD1. With 2 bases clipped from V and 13 bases from J, the junction kept 8 bases outside the gene matches. The CDR3 has 14 amino acids. In germline, CDR1 is SGHNT, CDR2 YYREEE (reference sequence). The DNA for the CDR3 is TGTGCCAGCAGCTTTGACAGGGGCCTGAGCCCCCTCCACTTT. Translation: CASSFDRGLSPLHF.